These 11 T cell receptor beta chains share one sample of origin, sequenced in a study of T cells after posttransplantation cyclophosphamide. Profiled with immunoSEQ multiplex PCR; TCRdb holds only in-frame clones, not every one. The sample presents 25,000 to 30,000 clones, none singletons. Material for sequencing was PBMCs. The receptors stem from a woman aged 60-70 years in good health, CMV-negative, and a related stem cell transplant donor.

The chain carries TRBV7-8 and TRBJ1-1; D perhaps matches TRBD1 (6 bases). This CDR3 comprises 15 residues. The germline V gene encodes CDR1 SGHVS and CDR2 FQNEAQ. Trimming removed 4 bases from V and 1 base from J, with 13 bases in between. In DNA, the CDR3 is TGTGCCAGCAGCTCCCTAGACAGGAAGAACACTGAAGCTTTCTTT. Its protein product is CASSSLDRKNTEAFF.

This clone showed up many times. The chain is built from TRBV19 and TRBJ2-3; D unresolved. This CDR3 has 15 amino acids. Germline V gives CDR1 LNHDA, CDR2 SQIVND (reference sequence). The V end was cut by 4 bases, the J end by 8 bases, with 19 bases between. In nucleotides, the CDR3 is TGTGCCAGTAGTAAACTGATTACTGACACCGGTACGCAGTATTTT. Its protein product is CASSKLITDTGTQYF.

The rearrangement links TRBV4-2 to TRBJ2-3, with TRBD2 identical over 14 bases. Unmatched junction bases numbered 6, after V lost 5 bases and J lost 2 bases. This CDR3 has 17 amino acids. CDR1 and CDR2 from the germline V gene are LGHNA and YNFKEQ. The CDR3 nucleotides are TGTGCCAGCAGCGCGACTAGCGGGGGGGGTTACACAGATACGCAGTATTTT. Its translation: CASSATSGGGYTDTQYF.

This clone occurred many times. The chain is built from TRBV7-2 and TRBJ2-7; 10 bases fit TRBD2. The length of the CDR3 is 15 residues. V was clipped by 2 bases and J by 3 bases; unmatched bases: 4. Germline V lookup: CDR1 SGHTA, CDR2 FQGNSA. The CDR3 DNA reads TGTGCCAGCAGCTTATCGGCTAGCGGGAGCTACGAGCAGTACTTC. The encoded protein is CASSLSASGSYEQYF.

The chain links TRBV15 to TRBJ2-1, with 8 nucleotides matching TRBD2. V lost 5 bases, J lost 2 bases, and 5 bases stayed unmatched. Germline V lookup: CDR1 LNHNV, CDR2 YYDKDF (reference sequence). The CDR3 covers 15 residues. The CDR3 region has the DNA TGTGCCACCAGCGCGCGGACTAGCCCCTACAATGAGCAGTTCTTC. Residues: CATSARTSPYNEQFF. The full variable domain, its missing parts supplied by reference TRBV15 and TRBJ2-1, is DAMVIQNPRYQVTQFGKPVTLSCSQTLNHNVMYWYQQKSSQAPKLLFHYYDKDFNNEADTPDNFQSRRPNTSFCFLDIRSPGLGDTAMYLCATSARTSPYNEQFFGPGTRLTVL.

This clone was found many times. The CDR3 DNA reads TGCGCCAGCAGCCAAGGGCAAAACACAGATACGCAGTATTTT. Protein sequence: CASSQGQNTDTQYF. The chain combines TRBV4-1 with TRBJ2-3; no clear D. The CDR3 contains 14 residues. Germline values: CDR1 MGHRA, CDR2 YSYEKL. Between the trimmed V and J ends, which lost 1 base and 2 bases, there was a span of 7 bases.

This clone has ten or more counts. The chain recombines TRBV7-2 with TRBJ1-3, with D perhaps TRBD1 (6 bases). Germline CDR1 reads SGHTA; CDR2 reads FQGNSA. The CDR3 is 16 amino acids. V lost 5 bases, J lost 0 bases, and 14 bases lay in between. This chain's CDR3 is CASSTGTPSSGNTIYF. In nucleotides, the CDR3 is TGTGCCAGCAGCACCGGGACACCGAGCTCTGGAAACACCATATATTTT. Full variable domain (missing parts from reference TRBV7-2 and TRBJ1-3): GAGVSQSPSNKVTEKGKDVELRCDPISGHTALYWYRQSLGQGLEFLIYFQGNSAPDKSGLPSDRFSAERTGGSVSTLTIQRTQQEDSAVYLCASSTGTPSSGNTIYFGEGSWLTVV.

This clone was recorded many times. The rearrangement uses TRBV10-3 and TRBJ2-3, with 10 nucleotides matching TRBD2. This CDR3 spans 15 amino acids. The germline gives CDR1 ENHRY, CDR2 SYGVKD. The V and J ends lost 10 bases and 6 bases, in that order; junction bases with no gene match: 13. CDR3 in amino acids: CATLAAAGGHDTQYF. CDR3 sequence (DNA): TGTGCCACCCTTGCGGCAGCGGGGGGGCATGATACGCAGTATTTT.

There are many counts of this clone. As DNA, the CDR3 is TGTGCCAGCAGCCCAGCTTACAGGAGGAGCTCCTACGAGCAGTACTTC. Translated: CASSPAYRRSSYEQYF. This chain links TRBV7-9 with TRBJ2-7, with D tentatively TRBD1 or TRBD2 (5 bases each). The V and J ends lost 5 bases and 0 bases respectively, with 17 bases between them. The CDR3 has 16 residues. Germline V gene data show CDR1 as SEHNR and CDR2 as FQNEAQ (reference sequence).

This clone has a count of ten or more. The J gene is TRBJ1-6, the V gene TRBV6-2 or TRBV6-3; the match to TRBD1 covers 7 bases. Per germline, CDR1 MNHEY and CDR2 SVGEGT. CDR3 length: 13 amino acids. After removal of 8 bases from V and 7 bases from J, the junction contained 5 bases not matched to a gene. CDR3 protein: CASEDRTNSPLHF. CDR3 sequence (DNA): TGTGCCAGCGAGGACAGGACAAATTCACCCCTCCACTTT.

This clone was observed at least ten times. V usage is TRBV4-1 and J usage is TRBJ2-3; 9 bases match TRBD2. Germline V gene lookup returns CDR1 MGHRA and CDR2 YSYEKL. There are 19 residues in the CDR3. The V segment lost 4 bases and the J segment 0 bases; nucleotides outside the gene matches: 14. CDR3 nucleotides: TGCGCCAGCAGCCTCATCGGATCCCCTAGCGGGGTTAGCACAGATACGCAGTATTTT. Amino acids: CASSLIGSPSGVSTDTQYF.